The rows below give T cell receptor beta chains drawn from one sample of a study of beta chain features in type 1 diabetes. Some clones are missing from TCRdb's copy, which holds only in-frame ones; the method was immunoSEQ multiplex PCR. Seen here are over 40,000 clones, approximately 62% observed once, and the top ten hold around 1.7%. The sequenced sample was Tregs from blood. The receptor source for this set is a man younger than 40 with type 1 diabetes. Some clones in this sample may be carry-over from other donors' samples. The CDR3 runs from the conserved cysteine through the conserved F or W. The D gene is left open where the match is weak. The size of a clone is reported for some rows only, either as once, few or many, or as a class for expanded clones.

J gene: TRBJ1-4
V gene: TRBV25-1
D gene: -
clone size: once
CDR3 protein: CASSILGKLFF
CDR3 DNA: TGTGCCAGCAGCATTCTCGGTAAACTGTTTTTT

J gene: TRBJ1-1
V gene: TRBV5-1
D gene: -
clone size: -
CDR3 protein: CASSSQANTEAFF
CDR3 DNA: TGCGCCAGCAGCTCCCAGGCGAACACTGAAGCTTTCTTT

J gene: TRBJ2-2
V gene: TRBV10-1
D gene: TRBD1
clone size: -
CDR3 protein: CASSVDRGVTGELFF
CDR3 DNA: TGCGCCAGCAGTGTGGACAGGGGAGTCACCGGGGAGCTGTTTTTT

J gene: TRBJ2-7
V gene: TRBV5-1
D gene: TRBD1
clone size: -
CDR3 protein: CASSLGRTGDYEQYF
CDR3 DNA: TGCGCCAGCAGCTTGGGGCGGACAGGGGACTACGAGCAGTACTTC

J gene: TRBJ2-7
V gene: TRBV6-6
D gene: TRBD2
clone size: -
CDR3 protein: CASIPRLAGGSEQYF
CDR3 DNA: TGTGCCAGCATTCCCCGACTAGCGGGGGGGAGCGAGCAGTACTTC

J gene: TRBJ2-7
V gene: TRBV5-4
D gene: -
clone size: -
CDR3 protein: CASSTGHPTYEQYF
CDR3 DNA: TGTGCCAGCAGCACGGGACACCCGACCTACGAGCAGTACTTC

J gene: TRBJ2-7
V gene: TRBV5-1
D gene: TRBD1
clone size: -
CDR3 protein: CASSFLRQGYEQYF
CDR3 DNA: TGCGCCAGCAGCTTCTTGAGACAGGGTTACGAGCAGTACTTC

J gene: TRBJ1-2
V gene: TRBV30
D gene: -
clone size: -
CDR3 protein: CAWSRQIYGYTF
CDR3 DNA: TGTGCCTGGAGTCGTCAGATCTATGGCTACACCTTC

J gene: TRBJ2-1
V gene: TRBV4-1
D gene: -
clone size: -
CDR3 protein: CASSQEGAYNEQFF
CDR3 DNA: TGCGCCAGCAGCCAAGAGGGGGCTTACAATGAGCAGTTCTTC

J gene: TRBJ1-1
V gene: TRBV5-1
D gene: -
clone size: -
CDR3 protein: CASRSGIDTEAFF
CDR3 DNA: TGCGCCAGCAGATCCGGGATTGACACTGAAGCTTTCTTT

J gene: TRBJ2-1
V gene: TRBV7-3
D gene: -
clone size: -
CDR3 protein: CASSAEVRSEQFF
CDR3 DNA: TGTGCCAGCAGCGCGGAGGTCCGGAGTGAGCAGTTCTTC

J gene: TRBJ1-2
V gene: TRBV30
D gene: -
clone size: -
CDR3 protein: CAWSRQVYGYTF
CDR3 DNA: TGTGCCTGGAGTAGACAGGTCTATGGCTACACCTTC

J gene: TRBJ2-7
V gene: TRBV7-9
D gene: TRBD2
clone size: -
CDR3 protein: CASSLVRGGGYEQYF
CDR3 DNA: TGTGCCAGCAGCTTAGTGAGGGGCGGGGGCTACGAGCAGTACTTC

J gene: TRBJ2-2
V gene: TRBV11-2
D gene: -
clone size: few
CDR3 protein: CASSLSNHYTGELFF
CDR3 DNA: TGTGCCAGCAGCTTATCCAATCACTACACCGGGGAGCTGTTTTTT

J gene: TRBJ2-7
V gene: TRBV7-2
D gene: TRBD2
clone size: -
CDR3 protein: CASSSQRGGYEQYF
CDR3 DNA: TGTGCCAGCAGCTCTCAGCGGGGGGGCTACGAGCAGTACTTC

J gene: TRBJ2-1
V gene: TRBV5-4
D gene: TRBD2
clone size: -
CDR3 protein: CASSFSGGNYNEQFF
CDR3 DNA: TGTGCCAGCAGCTTTAGCGGGGGTAACTACAATGAGCAGTTCTTC

J gene: TRBJ2-5
V gene: TRBV7-2
D gene: TRBD2
clone size: medium-sized
CDR3 protein: CASSLYGTSGGETQYF
CDR3 DNA: TGTGCCAGCAGCTTATACGGGACTAGCGGGGGAGAGACCCAGTACTTC